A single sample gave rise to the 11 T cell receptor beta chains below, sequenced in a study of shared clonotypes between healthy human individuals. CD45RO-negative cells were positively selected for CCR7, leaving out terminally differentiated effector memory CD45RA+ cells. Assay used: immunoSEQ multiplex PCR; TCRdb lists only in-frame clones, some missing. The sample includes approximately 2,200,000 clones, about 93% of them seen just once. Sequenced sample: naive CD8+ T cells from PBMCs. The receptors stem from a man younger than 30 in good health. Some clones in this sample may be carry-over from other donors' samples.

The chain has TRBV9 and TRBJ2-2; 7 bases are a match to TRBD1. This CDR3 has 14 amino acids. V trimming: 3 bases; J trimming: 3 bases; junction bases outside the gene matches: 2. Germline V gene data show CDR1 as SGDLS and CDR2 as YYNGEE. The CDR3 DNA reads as TGTGCCAGCAGCGAGGGGGCGGACACCGGGGAGCTGTTTTTT. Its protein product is CASSEGADTGELFF.

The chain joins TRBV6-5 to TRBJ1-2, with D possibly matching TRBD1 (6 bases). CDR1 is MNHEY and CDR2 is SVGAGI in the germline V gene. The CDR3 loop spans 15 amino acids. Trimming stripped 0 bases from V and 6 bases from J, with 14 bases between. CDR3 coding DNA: TGTGCCAGCAGTTACTCGTCCAGGGGAAAGAATGGCTACACCTTC. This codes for CASSYSSRGKNGYTF.

CDR3 in amino acids: CASSLVGGEAGTEAFF. In DNA, the CDR3 is TGCGCCAGCAGCTTGGTGGGGGGAGAAGCGGGCACTGAAGCTTTCTTT. V usage is TRBV5-1 and J usage is TRBJ1-1, with D possibly matching TRBD1 (5 bases). Deletions cut 0 bases from V and 4 bases from J, with 16 bases between. Germline V gene sequence: CDR1 SGHRS, CDR2 YFSETQ. The CDR3 totals 16 residues.

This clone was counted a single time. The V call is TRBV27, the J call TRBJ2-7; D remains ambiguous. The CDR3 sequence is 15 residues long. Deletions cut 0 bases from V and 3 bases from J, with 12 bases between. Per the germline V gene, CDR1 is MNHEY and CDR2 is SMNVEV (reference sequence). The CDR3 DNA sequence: TGTGCCAGCAGTTTATCCGGGCAGCCTAACTACGAGCAGTACTTC. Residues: CASSLSGQPNYEQYF.

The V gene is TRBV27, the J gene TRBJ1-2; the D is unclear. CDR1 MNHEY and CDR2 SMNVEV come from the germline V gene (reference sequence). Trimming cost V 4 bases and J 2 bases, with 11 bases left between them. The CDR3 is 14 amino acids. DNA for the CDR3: TGTGCCAGCAGTTGGGTCGGCGGAAACTATGGCTACACCTTC. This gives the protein CASSWVGGNYGYTF.

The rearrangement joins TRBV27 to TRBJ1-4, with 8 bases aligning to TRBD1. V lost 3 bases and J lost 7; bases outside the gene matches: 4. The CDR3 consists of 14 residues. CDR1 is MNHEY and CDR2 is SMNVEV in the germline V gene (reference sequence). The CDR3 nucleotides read TGTGCCAGCAGTTTCAGGGGGCTTGGTGAAAAACTGTTTTTT. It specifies CASSFRGLGEKLFF.

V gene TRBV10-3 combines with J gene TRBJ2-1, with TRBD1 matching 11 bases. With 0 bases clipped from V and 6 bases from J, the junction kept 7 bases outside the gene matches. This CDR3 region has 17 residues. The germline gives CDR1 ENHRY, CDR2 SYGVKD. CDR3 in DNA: TGTGCCATCAGTGAGTCCCCGGGACAGGGGGTCCCCAATGAGCAGTTCTTC. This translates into CAISESPGQGVPNEQFF.

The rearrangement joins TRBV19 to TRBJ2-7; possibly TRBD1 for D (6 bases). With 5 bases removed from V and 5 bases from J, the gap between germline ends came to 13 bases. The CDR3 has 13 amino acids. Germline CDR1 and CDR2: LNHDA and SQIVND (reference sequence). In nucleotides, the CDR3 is TGTGCCAGTAGTGCAAACCCAGGGGACGAGCAGTACTTC. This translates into CASSANPGDEQYF.

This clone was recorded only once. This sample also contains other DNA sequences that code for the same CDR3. CDR3 loop: CASSLRGRAYEQYF. The CDR3 DNA reads as TGTGCCAGCAGCTTACGCGGGAGGGCCTACGAGCAGTACTTC. The chain carries TRBV13 and TRBJ2-7; 9 bases align to TRBD2. With 2 bases clipped from V and 2 bases from J, the junction kept 1 base outside the gene matches. CDR1 PRHDT and CDR2 FYEKMQ come from the germline V gene (reference sequence). This CDR3 spans 14 amino acids. The variable domain in full, completed from reference TRBV13 and TRBJ2-7, reads AAGVIQSPRHLIKEKRETATLKCYPIPRHDTVYWYQQGPGQDPQFLISFYEKMQSDKGSIPDRFSAQQFSDYHSELNMSSLELGDSALYFCASSLRGRAYEQYFGPGTRLTVT.

The CDR3, as DNA: TGTGCCAGCAGCCAACCTGGGCTAGCGGGGGCTGGGAATGAGCAGTTCTTC. This gives the protein CASSQPGLAGAGNEQFF. This sequence joins TRBV4-2 and TRBJ2-1, with 10 bases fitting TRBD2. Germline V lookup: CDR1 LGHNA, CDR2 YNFKEQ. The V gene end was trimmed by 2 bases and the J gene end by 7 bases; junction bases not matched to a gene: 11. This CDR3 is built from 17 residues.

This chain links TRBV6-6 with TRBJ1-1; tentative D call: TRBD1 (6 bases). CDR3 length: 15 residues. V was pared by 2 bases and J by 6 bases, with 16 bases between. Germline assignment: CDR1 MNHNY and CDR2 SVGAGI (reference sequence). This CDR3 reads CASSYPLGGSPEAFF. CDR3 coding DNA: TGTGCCAGCAGTTACCCGTTGGGGGGCTCCCCTGAAGCTTTCTTT.